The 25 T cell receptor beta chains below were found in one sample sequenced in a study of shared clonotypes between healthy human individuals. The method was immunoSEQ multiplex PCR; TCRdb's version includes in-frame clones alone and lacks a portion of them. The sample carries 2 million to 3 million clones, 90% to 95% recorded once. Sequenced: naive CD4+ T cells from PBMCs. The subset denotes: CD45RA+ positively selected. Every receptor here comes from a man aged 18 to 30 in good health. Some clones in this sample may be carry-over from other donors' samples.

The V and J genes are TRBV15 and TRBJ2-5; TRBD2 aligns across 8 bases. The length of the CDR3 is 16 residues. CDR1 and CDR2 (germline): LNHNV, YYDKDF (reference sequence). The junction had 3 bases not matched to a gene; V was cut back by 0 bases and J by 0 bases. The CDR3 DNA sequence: TGTGCCACCAGCAGAGAGAGCGGGAGACACCAAGAGACCCAGTACTTC. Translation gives CATSRESGRHQETQYF.

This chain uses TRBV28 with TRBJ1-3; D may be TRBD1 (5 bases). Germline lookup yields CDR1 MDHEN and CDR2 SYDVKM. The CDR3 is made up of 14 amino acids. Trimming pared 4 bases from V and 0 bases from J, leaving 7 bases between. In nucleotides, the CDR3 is TGTGCCAGCAGTTCGACAGCCTCTGGAAACACCATATATTTT. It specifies CASSSTASGNTIYF.

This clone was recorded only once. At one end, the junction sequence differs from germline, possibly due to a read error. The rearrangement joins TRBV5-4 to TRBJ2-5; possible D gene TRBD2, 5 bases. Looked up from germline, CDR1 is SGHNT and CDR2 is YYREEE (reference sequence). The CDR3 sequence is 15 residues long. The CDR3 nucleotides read TGTGCAAGCAGTGTAACGCGGGCGCGAGGGGAGACCCAGTACTTC. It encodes CASSVTRARGETQYF.

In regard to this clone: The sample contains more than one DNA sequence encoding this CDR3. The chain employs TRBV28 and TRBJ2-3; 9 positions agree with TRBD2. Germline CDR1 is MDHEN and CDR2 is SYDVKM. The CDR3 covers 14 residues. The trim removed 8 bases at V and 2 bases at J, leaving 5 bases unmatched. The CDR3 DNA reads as TGTGCCAGCGGCCTAGCGGGATCCACAGATACGCAGTATTTT. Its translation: CASGLAGSTDTQYF. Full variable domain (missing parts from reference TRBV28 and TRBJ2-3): DVKVTQSSRYLVKRTGEKVFLECVQDMDHENMFWYRQDPGLGLRLIYFSYDVKMKEKGDIPEGYSVSREKKERFSLILESASTNQTSMYLCASGLAGSTDTQYFGPGTRLTVL.

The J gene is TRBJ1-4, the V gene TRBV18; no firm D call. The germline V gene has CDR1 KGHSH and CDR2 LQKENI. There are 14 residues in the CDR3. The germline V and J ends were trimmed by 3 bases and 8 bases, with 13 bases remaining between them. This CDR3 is CASSPFPLGEKLFF. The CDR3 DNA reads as TGTGCCAGCTCACCTTTCCCCTTAGGGGAAAAACTGTTTTTT. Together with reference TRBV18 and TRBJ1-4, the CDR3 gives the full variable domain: NAGVMQNPRHLVRRRGQEARLRCSPMKGHSHVYWYRQLPEEGLKFMVYLQKENIIDESGMPKERFSAEFPKEGPSILRIQQVVRGDSAAYFCASSPFPLGEKLFFGSGTQLSVL.

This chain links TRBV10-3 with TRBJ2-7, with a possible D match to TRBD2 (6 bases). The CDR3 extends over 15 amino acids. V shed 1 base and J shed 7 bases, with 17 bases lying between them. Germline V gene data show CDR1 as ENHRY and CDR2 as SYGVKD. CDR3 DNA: TGTGCCATCAGTGAGTTGCTAGCGAGTTCGAATGAGCAGTACTTC. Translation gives CAISELLASSNEQYF.

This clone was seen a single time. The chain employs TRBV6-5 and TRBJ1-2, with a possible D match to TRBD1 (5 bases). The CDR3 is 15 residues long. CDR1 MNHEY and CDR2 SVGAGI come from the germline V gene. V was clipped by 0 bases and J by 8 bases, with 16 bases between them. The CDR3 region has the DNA TGTGCCAGCAGTTACTCGTGGGAGGGACCGCTAGGCTACACCTTC. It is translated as CASSYSWEGPLGYTF.

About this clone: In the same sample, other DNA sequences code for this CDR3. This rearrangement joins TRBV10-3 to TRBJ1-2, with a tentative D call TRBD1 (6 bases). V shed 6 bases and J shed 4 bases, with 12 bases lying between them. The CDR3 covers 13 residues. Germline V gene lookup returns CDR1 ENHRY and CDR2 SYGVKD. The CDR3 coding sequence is TGTGCCATCAGCCTCGACAGGCCCTATGGCTACACCTTC. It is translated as CAISLDRPYGYTF.

This CDR3 reads CASRFSPSSKNIQYF. The CDR3 DNA is TGCGCCAGCAGGTTTAGTCCATCGAGCAAAAACATTCAGTACTTC. The chain employs TRBV5-1 and TRBJ2-4; D gene ambiguous. This CDR3 has 15 residues. V lost 5 bases and J lost 3, with 15 bases in between. CDR1 is SGHRS and CDR2 is YFSETQ in the germline V gene.

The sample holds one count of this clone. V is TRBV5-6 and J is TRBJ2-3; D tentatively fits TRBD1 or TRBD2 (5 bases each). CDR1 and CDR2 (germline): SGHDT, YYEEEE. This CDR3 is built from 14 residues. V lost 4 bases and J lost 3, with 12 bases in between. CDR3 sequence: CASSRRDGTDTQYF. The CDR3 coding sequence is TGTGCCAGCAGCCGCAGGGACGGGACAGATACGCAGTATTTT.

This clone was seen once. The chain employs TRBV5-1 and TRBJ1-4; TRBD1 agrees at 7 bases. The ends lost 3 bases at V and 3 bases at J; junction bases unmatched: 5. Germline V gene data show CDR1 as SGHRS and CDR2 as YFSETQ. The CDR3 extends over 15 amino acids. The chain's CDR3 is CASSSEGGSNEKLFF. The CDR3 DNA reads TGCGCCAGCAGCTCGGAAGGGGGCTCTAATGAAAAACTGTTTTTT.

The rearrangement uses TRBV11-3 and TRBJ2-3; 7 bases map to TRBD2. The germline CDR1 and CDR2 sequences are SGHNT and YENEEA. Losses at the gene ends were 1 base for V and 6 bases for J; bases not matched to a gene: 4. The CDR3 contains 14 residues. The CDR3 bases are TGTGCCAGCAGCTTAGCAGCGGGATCTGATACGCAGTATTTT. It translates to CASSLAAGSDTQYF.

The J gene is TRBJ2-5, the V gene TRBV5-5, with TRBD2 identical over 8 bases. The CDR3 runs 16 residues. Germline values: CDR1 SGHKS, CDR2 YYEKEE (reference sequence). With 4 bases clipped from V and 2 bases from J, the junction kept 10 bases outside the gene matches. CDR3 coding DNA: TGTGCCAGCAGCCCCGTTACGGGAGGGCCGCAAGAGACCCAGTACTTC. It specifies CASSPVTGGPQETQYF.

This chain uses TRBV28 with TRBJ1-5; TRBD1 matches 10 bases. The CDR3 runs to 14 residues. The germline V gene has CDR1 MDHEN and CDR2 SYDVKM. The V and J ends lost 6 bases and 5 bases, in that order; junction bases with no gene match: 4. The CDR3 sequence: CASRVTGGDQPQHF. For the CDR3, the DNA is TGTGCCAGCAGGGTGACAGGGGGCGATCAGCCCCAGCATTTT.

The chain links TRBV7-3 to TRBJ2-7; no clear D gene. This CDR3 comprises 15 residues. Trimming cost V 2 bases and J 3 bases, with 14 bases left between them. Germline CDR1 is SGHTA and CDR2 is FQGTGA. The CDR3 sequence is CASSLAAQVGYEQYF. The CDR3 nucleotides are TGTGCCAGCAGCTTAGCGGCACAAGTCGGCTACGAGCAGTACTTC. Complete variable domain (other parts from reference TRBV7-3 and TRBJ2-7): GAGVSQTPSNKVTEKGKYVELRCDPISGHTALYWYRQSLGQGPEFLIYFQGTGAADDSGLPNDRFFAVRPEGSVSTLKIQRTERGDSAVYLCASSLAAQVGYEQYFGPGTRLTVT.

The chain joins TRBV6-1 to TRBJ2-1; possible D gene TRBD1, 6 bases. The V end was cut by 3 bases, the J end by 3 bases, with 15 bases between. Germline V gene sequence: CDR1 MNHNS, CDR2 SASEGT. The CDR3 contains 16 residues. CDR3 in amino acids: CASSDPRDKGYNEQFF. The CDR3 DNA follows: TGTGCCAGCAGTGACCCCCGGGACAAGGGCTACAATGAGCAGTTCTTC.

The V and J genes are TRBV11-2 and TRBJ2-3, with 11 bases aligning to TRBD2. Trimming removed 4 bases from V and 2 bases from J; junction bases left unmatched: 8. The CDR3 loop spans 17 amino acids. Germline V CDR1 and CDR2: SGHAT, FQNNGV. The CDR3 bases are TGTGCCAGCAGCTCCAAATCTAGCGGGAGGCTCACAGATACGCAGTATTTT. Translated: CASSSKSSGRLTDTQYF.

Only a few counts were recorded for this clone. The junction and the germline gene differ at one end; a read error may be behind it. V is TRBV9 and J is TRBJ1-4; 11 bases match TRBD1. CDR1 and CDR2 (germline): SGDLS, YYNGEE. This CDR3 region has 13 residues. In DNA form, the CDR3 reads TGTGCCAGCAGCCCCCTCGGACAGGGGGCGAGGACGTTT. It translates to CASSPLGQGARTF.

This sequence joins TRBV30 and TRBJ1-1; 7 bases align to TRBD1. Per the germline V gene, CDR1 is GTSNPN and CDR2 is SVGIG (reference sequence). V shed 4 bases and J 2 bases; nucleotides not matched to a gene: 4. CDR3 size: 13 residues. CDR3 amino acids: CAWMQGVNTEAFF. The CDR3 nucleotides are TGTGCCTGGATGCAGGGGGTTAACACTGAAGCTTTCTTT.

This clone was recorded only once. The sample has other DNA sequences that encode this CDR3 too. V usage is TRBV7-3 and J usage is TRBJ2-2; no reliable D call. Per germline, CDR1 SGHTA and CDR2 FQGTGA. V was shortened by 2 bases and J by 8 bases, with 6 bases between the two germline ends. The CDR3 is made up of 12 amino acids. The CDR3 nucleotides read TGTGCCAGCAGCTTATCTGGAGGGGAGCTGTTTTTT. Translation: CASSLSGGELFF. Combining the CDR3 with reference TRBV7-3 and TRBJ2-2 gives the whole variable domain GAGVSQTPSNKVTEKGKYVELRCDPISGHTALYWYRQSLGQGPEFLIYFQGTGAADDSGLPNDRFFAVRPEGSVSTLKIQRTERGDSAVYLCASSLSGGELFFGEGSRLTVL.

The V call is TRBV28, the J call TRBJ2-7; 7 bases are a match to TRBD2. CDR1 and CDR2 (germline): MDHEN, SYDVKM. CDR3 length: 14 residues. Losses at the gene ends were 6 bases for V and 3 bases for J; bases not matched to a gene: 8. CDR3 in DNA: TGTGCCAGCAGATCTTCCCTAGCGGTCTACGAGCAGTACTTC. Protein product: CASRSSLAVYEQYF.

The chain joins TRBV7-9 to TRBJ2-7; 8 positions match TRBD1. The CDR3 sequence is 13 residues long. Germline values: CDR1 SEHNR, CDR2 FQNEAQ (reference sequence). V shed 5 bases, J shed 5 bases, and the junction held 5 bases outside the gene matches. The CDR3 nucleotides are TGTGCCAGCAGCGGACAGGGACAGGACGAGCAGTACTTC. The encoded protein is CASSGQGQDEQYF.

CDR3 sequence reads: CASPSNQPQHF. The CDR3 DNA is TGTGCCAGCCCTAGCAATCAGCCCCAGCATTTT. This chain connects TRBV27 to TRBJ1-5; D uncertain. The CDR3 consists of 11 residues. V was pared by 8 bases and J by 0 bases, with 2 bases between. CDR1 and CDR2 (germline): MNHEY, SMNVEV (reference sequence).

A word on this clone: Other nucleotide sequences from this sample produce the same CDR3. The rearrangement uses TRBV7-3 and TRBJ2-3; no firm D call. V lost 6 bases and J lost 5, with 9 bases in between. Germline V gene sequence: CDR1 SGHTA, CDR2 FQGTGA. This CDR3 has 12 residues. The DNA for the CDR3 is TGTGCCAGCAGTCTATCGGGAGATACGCAGTATTTT. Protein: CASSLSGDTQYF.

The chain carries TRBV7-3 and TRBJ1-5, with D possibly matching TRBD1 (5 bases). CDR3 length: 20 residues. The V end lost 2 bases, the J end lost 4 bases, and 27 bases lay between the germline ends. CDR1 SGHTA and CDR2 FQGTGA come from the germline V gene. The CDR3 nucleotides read TGTGCCAGCAGCTTAGGACGACGAACGATATCGACAGCAGTGAATCAGCCCCAGCATTTT. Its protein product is CASSLGRRTISTAVNQPQHF.